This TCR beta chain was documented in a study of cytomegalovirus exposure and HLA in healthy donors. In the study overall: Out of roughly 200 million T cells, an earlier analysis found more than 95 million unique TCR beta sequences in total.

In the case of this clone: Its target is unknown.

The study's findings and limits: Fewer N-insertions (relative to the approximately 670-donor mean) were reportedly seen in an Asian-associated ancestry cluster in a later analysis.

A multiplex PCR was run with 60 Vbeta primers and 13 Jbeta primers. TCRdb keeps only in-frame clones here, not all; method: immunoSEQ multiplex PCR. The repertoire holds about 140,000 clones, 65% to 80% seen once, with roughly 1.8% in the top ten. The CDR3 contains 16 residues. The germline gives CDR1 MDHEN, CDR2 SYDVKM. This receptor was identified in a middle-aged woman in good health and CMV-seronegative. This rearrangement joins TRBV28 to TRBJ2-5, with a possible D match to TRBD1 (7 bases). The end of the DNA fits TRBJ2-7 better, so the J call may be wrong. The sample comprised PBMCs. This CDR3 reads CASNRIGGQGVYEQYF. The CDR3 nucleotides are TGTGCCAGCAACCGTATAGGGGGGCAGGGGGTCTACGAGCAGTACTTC.